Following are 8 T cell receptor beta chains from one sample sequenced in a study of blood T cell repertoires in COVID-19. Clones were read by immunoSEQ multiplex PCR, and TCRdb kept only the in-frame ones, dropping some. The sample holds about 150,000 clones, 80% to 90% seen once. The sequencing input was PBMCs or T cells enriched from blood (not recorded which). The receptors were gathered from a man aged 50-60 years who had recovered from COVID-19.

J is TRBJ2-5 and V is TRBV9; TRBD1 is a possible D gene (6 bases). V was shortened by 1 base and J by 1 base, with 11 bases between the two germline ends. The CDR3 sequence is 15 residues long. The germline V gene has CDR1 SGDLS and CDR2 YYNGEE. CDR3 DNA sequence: TGTGCCAGCAGCGTATCAGGGGCCGGCCAAGAGACCCAGTACTTC. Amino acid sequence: CASSVSGAGQETQYF.

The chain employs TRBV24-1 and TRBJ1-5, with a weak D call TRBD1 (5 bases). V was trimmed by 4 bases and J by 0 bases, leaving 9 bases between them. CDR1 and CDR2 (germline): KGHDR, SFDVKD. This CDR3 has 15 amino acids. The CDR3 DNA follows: TGTGCCACCAGTGAGGGGCGGTTTAGCAATCAGCCCCAGCATTTT. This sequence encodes CATSEGRFSNQPQHF.

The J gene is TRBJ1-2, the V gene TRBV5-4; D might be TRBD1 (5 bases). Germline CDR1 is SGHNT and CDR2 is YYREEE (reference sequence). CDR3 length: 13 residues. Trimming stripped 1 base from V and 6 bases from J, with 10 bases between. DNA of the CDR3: TGTGCCAGCAGCTTGCAGGGATGGGATGGCTACACCTTC. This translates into CASSLQGWDGYTF.

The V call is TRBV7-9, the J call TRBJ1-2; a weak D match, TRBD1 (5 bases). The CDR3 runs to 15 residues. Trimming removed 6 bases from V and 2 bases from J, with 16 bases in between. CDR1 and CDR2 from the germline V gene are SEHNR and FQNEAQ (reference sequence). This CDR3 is CASSLRQTENYGYTF. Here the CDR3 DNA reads TGTGCCAGCAGTCTGAGACAGACGGAGAACTATGGCTACACCTTC.

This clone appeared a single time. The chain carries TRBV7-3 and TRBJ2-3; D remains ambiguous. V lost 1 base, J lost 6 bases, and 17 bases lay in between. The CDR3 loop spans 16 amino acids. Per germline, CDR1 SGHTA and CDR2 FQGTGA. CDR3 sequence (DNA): TGTGCCAGCAGCTTAAATCCAGCAGGCCGGTGGGATACGCAGTATTTT. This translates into CASSLNPAGRWDTQYF.

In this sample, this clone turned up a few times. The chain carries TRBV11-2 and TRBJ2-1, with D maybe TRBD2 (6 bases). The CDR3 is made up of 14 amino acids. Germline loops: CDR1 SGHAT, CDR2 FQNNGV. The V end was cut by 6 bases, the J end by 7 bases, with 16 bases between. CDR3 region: CASRFTTGGNEQFF. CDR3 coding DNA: TGTGCCAGCAGGTTCACAACTGGGGGGAATGAGCAGTTCTTC.

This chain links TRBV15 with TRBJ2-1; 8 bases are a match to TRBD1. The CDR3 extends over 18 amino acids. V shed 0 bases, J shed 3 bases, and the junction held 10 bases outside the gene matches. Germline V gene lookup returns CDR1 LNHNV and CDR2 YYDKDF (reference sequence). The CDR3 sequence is CATSREKLGTGRYNEQFF. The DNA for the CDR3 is TGTGCCACCAGCAGAGAGAAACTCGGGACAGGCCGCTACAATGAGCAGTTCTTC.

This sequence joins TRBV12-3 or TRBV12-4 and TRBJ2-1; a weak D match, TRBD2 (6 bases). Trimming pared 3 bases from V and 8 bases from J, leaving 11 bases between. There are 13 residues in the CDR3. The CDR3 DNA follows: TGTGCCAGCAGTTTGGAGGGCCGGGATGAGCAGTTCTTC. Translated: CASSLEGRDEQFF.